This T cell receptor beta chain was sequenced for a study of beta chain features in type 1 diabetes. Regarding the study as a whole: Whatever favoring of shorter templates PCR might show would apply equally to patients and controls. Naive, central memory and Treg TCRB repertoires appeared more alike in patients than in healthy donors.

This clone was seen more than once but under ten times. The antigen is not known. This specimen includes other DNA sequences encoding the same CDR3. Sequencing targeted expressed TCRB transcripts, as all isolated RNA had been reverse transcribed. Sequencing used immunoSEQ multiplex PCR; TCRdb keeps in-frame clones, though not all of them. The data hold 300,000 to 450,000 clones, with about 18% observed a single time. In germline, CDR1 is SQVTM, CDR2 ANQGSEA. Trimming took off 5 bases at V and 0 bases at J, with 5 bases between the two ends. The CDR3 runs 12 residues. The V and J genes are TRBV29-1 and TRBJ1-3; D unclear. The sequenced sample was naive CD4+ T cells from blood. This receptor was taken from a woman aged 18-35 years in good health. The CDR3 is CSVSPSGNTIYF. For the CDR3, the DNA is TGCAGCGTTTCTCCCTCTGGAAACACCATATATTTT.